Each of the 8 T cell receptor beta chains below was sequenced from the same sample in a study of beta chain features in type 1 diabetes. Study-wide results and caveats: A moderate, significant TCRB CDR3 shortening appeared in type 1 diabetes across four CD4+ subsets.

Their antigens are not known. What was sequenced were expressed TCRB transcripts, since all of the isolated RNA had been reverse transcribed. The assay was immunoSEQ multiplex PCR, and TCRdb's table has in-frame clones only and misses some. The table has 600,000 to 700,000 clones, around an eighth seen once. Material: naive CD4+ T cells from blood. Receptors were obtained from a man aged 25 to 40 with type 1 diabetes.

The chain joins TRBV7-2 to TRBJ2-1, with a possible D match to TRBD1 (6 bases). The CDR3 covers 16 residues. The germline V gene has CDR1 SGHTA and CDR2 FQGNSA. V was trimmed by 3 bases and J by 0 bases, leaving 12 bases between them. In DNA form, the CDR3 reads TGTGCCAGCAGCTTCCTACAGGGCGGCTCCTACAATGAGCAGTTCTTC. Translation gives CASSFLQGGSYNEQFF. The variable domain in full, completed from reference TRBV7-2 and TRBJ2-1, reads GAGVSQSPSNKVTEKGKDVELRCDPISGHTALYWYRQSLGQGLEFLIYFQGNSAPDKSGLPSDRFSAERTGGSVSTLTIQRTQQEDSAVYLCASSFLQGGSYNEQFFGPGTRLTVL.

The sample holds a few counts of this clone. The chain has TRBV9 and TRBJ2-3; D might be TRBD2 (6 bases). CDR1 and CDR2 (germline): SGDLS, YYNGEE. The CDR3 extends over 12 amino acids. The germline V and J ends were trimmed by 5 bases and 6 bases, with 10 bases remaining between them. The CDR3 reads CASSTRGDTQYF. As DNA, the CDR3 is TGTGCCAGCAGTACTCGGGGGGATACGCAGTATTTT.

This chain joins TRBV14 and TRBJ1-6; D is unclear. Germline assignment: CDR1 SGHDN and CDR2 FVKESK. The CDR3 spans 15 residues. Trimming took off 2 bases at V and 14 bases at J, with 19 bases between the two ends. CDR3 region: CASSQRAPVLSALHF. DNA for the CDR3: TGTGCCAGCAGCCAAAGAGCCCCGGTGCTTTCGGCCCTCCACTTT. The whole variable domain, remainder taken from reference TRBV14 and TRBJ1-6, is EAGVTQFPSHSVIEKGQTVTLRCDPISGHDNLYWYRRVMGKEIKFLLHFVKESKQDESGMPNNRFLAERTGGTYSTLKVQPAELEDSGVYFCASSQRAPVLSALHFGNGTRLTVT.

The V and J genes are TRBV9 and TRBJ1-6; 8 bases align to TRBD1. This CDR3 is 15 amino acids long. Per the germline V gene, CDR1 is SGDLS and CDR2 is YYNGEE. Losses at the gene ends were 4 bases for V and 10 bases for J; bases not matched to a gene: 10. This chain's CDR3 is CASSSYGRGQSPLHF. The CDR3 DNA reads as TGTGCCAGCAGCTCATACGGCAGGGGGCAATCACCCCTCCACTTT.

The chain combines TRBV19 with TRBJ1-5, with a possible D match to TRBD1 (5 bases). V was clipped by 4 bases and J by 0 bases, with 7 bases between them. In germline, CDR1 is LNHDA, CDR2 SQIVND (reference sequence). The CDR3 covers 14 residues. The CDR3 loop reads CASSTDISNQPQHF. DNA for the CDR3: TGTGCCAGTAGTACGGACATTAGCAATCAGCCCCAGCATTTT. The variable domain in full, completed from reference TRBV19 and TRBJ1-5, reads DGGITQSPKYLFRKEGQNVTLSCEQNLNHDAMYWYRQDPGQGLRLIYYSQIVNDFQKGDIAEGYSVSREKKESFPLTVTSAQKNPTAFYLCASSTDISNQPQHFGDGTRLSIL.

This clone has more than one count but fewer than ten. V gene TRBV30 combines with J gene TRBJ2-1, with TRBD2 as a possible D gene (7 bases). V lost 5 bases and J lost 3, with 11 bases in between. Per germline, CDR1 GTSNPN and CDR2 SVGIG (reference sequence). The CDR3 loop spans 13 amino acids. DNA for the CDR3: TGTGCCTGGGAGGGGGGGTACTACAATGAGCAGTTCTTC. It translates to CAWEGGYYNEQFF.

V gene TRBV14 combines with J gene TRBJ1-2; D is ambiguous. The CDR3 covers 14 residues. Germline lookup yields CDR1 SGHDN and CDR2 FVKESK. V lost 3 bases to trimming and J lost 3 bases, with 11 bases between them. The CDR3 DNA sequence: TGTGCCAGCAGCCACACCCGTACGTACTATGGCTACACCTTC. Translated: CASSHTRTYYGYTF.

The rearrangement uses TRBV30 and TRBJ1-4; 7 bases match TRBD1. The CDR3 is made up of 14 amino acids. The V gene end was trimmed by 3 bases and the J gene end by 3 bases; junction bases not matched to a gene: 4. Looked up from germline, CDR1 is GTSNPN and CDR2 is SVGIG (reference sequence). The CDR3 DNA sequence: TGTGCCTGGAGGGATGGACAGGCTAATGAAAAACTGTTTTTT. Encoded protein: CAWRDGQANEKLFF. Full variable domain (rest looked up from reference TRBV30 and TRBJ1-4): SQTIHQWPATLVQPVGSPLSLECTVEGTSNPNLYWYRQAAGRGLQLLFYSVGIGQISSEVPQNLSASRPQDRQFILSSKKLLLSDSGFYLCAWRDGQANEKLFFGSGTQLSVL.